A selection of T cell receptor beta chains follows, all from one sample in a study of blood T cell repertoires in COVID-19. Clones were sequenced by immunoSEQ multiplex PCR, and TCRdb holds only the in-frame ones, with some missing. The sample consists of about 58,000 clones, 75% to 85% of them appearing once. Source material: peripheral blood. These receptors originate from a man aged 55-75 years with COVID-19, enrolled during active disease. Each CDR3 is given with its conserved first and last residue. The D gene is left open where the match is weak. A clone size is listed for some rows: how often the clone was seen (once, few, many), or a class if it is expanded.

d_gene	abundance	len	v_gene	j_gene	CDR3nt	CDR3aa
NA	NA	16	TRBV25-1	TRBJ2-2	TGTGCCAGCAGTGAATCCAAGACAGGCATGGCCGGGGAGCTGTTTTTT	CASSESKTGMAGELFF
NA	NA	13	TRBV27	TRBJ2-7	TGTGCCAGCAGTTTTAGGGAGCAGACCGAGCAGTACTTC	CASSFREQTEQYF
NA	NA	15	TRBV4-3	TRBJ2-3	TGCGCCAGCAGCCAAACCGCGGGCGGGGCCGATACGCAGTATTTT	CASSQTAGGADTQYF
NA	once	15	TRBV5-4	TRBJ1-2	TGTGCCAGCAGCTTGGATGGTTGGCAGGTTGATGGCTACACCTTC	CASSLDGWQVDGYTF
TRBD2	NA	16	TRBV9	TRBJ2-2	TGTGCCAGCAGCTCCCGGACTAGCGGGAGGGCCGGGGAGCTGTTTTTT	CASSSRTSGRAGELFF
NA	NA	14	TRBV19	TRBJ1-2	TGTGCCAGTACCGGGACACCTACTAACTATGGCTACACCTTC	CASTGTPTNYGYTF
TRBD2	NA	14	TRBV30	TRBJ2-1	TGTGCCCTGGGACGTCAGCGGGAGGGCAATGAGCAGTTCTTC	CALGRQREGNEQFF
TRBD1	NA	13	TRBV29-1	TRBJ1-2	TGCAGCGCCGGGACAGGGGTGGGCTATGGCTACACCTTC	CSAGTGVGYGYTF
NA	NA	14	TRBV5-1	TRBJ1-1	TGCGCCAGCAGCTCCACAGGGCTAAGCACTGAAGCTTTCTTT	CASSSTGLSTEAFF
TRBD2	NA	15	TRBV7-2	TRBJ2-3	TGTGCCAGCAGCATAGCGGGAGGCGGCACAGATACGCAGTATTTT	CASSIAGGGTDTQYF
NA	NA	14	TRBV5-4	TRBJ2-5	TGTGCCAGCAGCTTGGGGGGGCCAGGGGAGACCCAGTACTTC	CASSLGGPGETQYF
NA	NA	18	TRBV7-3	TRBJ2-1	TGTGCCAGCAGCTTAGACGCGGCCGGAGGACGAAGTTACAATGAGCAGTTCTTC	CASSLDAAGGRSYNEQFF
TRBD2	NA	15	TRBV7-2	TRBJ2-3	TGTGCCAGCAGTCCTCGGCGGGGGGGAACAGATACGCAGTATTTT	CASSPRRGGTDTQYF
TRBD1	NA	13	TRBV9	TRBJ2-5	TGTGCCAGCAGCGGCACAGGGGAAGAGACCCAGTACTTC	CASSGTGEETQYF
TRBD2	NA	15	TRBV11-2	TRBJ2-7	TGTGCCAGCAGCTTAGAGGGGACTAGCTACCACGAGCAGTACTTC	CASSLEGTSYHEQYF
NA	NA	15	TRBV7-2	TRBJ2-1	TGTGCCAGCAGTTTATTTCTTTCAGCCTACAATGAGCAGTTCTTC	CASSLFLSAYNEQFF
NA	NA	13	TRBV10-2	TRBJ2-7	TGCGCCAGCAGTGAAGTACAACCCTACGAGCAGTACTTC	CASSEVQPYEQYF
NA	NA	15	TRBV27	TRBJ2-1	TGTGCCAGCATGGGTCGGGCTAGCCGGTCCAATGAGCAGTTCTTC	CASMGRASRSNEQFF
TRBD1	NA	14	TRBV18	TRBJ1-4	TGTGCCAGCTCACCGGGACAGCCTGATGAAAAACTGTTTTTT	CASSPGQPDEKLFF
TRBD1	NA	12	TRBV27	TRBJ1-6	TGTGCCAGCAGGGACAGGGACTCACCCCTCCACTTT	CASRDRDSPLHF
NA	NA	15	TRBV7-8	TRBJ1-3	TGTGCCAGCAGACCTTCAGGGGATACTGGAAACACCATATATTTT	CASRPSGDTGNTIYF
TRBD1	NA	15	TRBV9	TRBJ2-1	TGTGCCAGCAGCGTAGGAGGACAGGGCAACAATGAGCAGTTCTTC	CASSVGGQGNNEQFF
NA	NA	15	TRBV5-1	TRBJ2-1	TGCGCCAGCAGCTCCCCTGGGGGGGGGCAAGGTGAGCAGTTCTTC	CASSSPGGGQGEQFF
NA	few	15	TRBV14	TRBJ2-2	TGTGCCAGCAGCCAATCAGTATTGAACACCGGGGAGCTGTTTTTT	CASSQSVLNTGELFF
NA	once	16	TRBV18	TRBJ2-2	TGTGCCAGCTCACCGCCCCTCCTAGCGAACACCGGGGAGCTGTTTTTT	CASSPPLLANTGELFF
TRBD1	NA	16	TRBV7-2	TRBJ2-3	TGTGCCAGCGCCAGTCAGGGGGAGCGTTTAGCGGATACGCAGTATTTT	CASASQGERLADTQYF
TRBD1	NA	15	TRBV7-9	TRBJ1-1	TGTGCCAGCAGCGAAGACAGGGGTTCGAACACTGAAGCTTTCTTT	CASSEDRGSNTEAFF
NA	NA	15	TRBV28	TRBJ1-5	TGTGCCAGCATCGTCTCGCAGAGCGGCAATCAGCCCCAGCATTTT	CASIVSQSGNQPQHF
NA	NA	15	TRBV7-3	TRBJ1-6	TGTGCCAGCAGCCCAGGAGGACAGACCGGTTCACCCCTCCACTTT	CASSPGGQTGSPLHF
TRBD1	NA	14	TRBV6-6	TRBJ1-1	TGTGCCAGCAGCCGGAGGACAGGGAACACTGAAGCTTTCTTT	CASSRRTGNTEAFF
TRBD2	NA	17	TRBV5-1	TRBJ2-1	TGCGCCAGCAGCTCACCGCTTGGCGGGGGGGCCGGGTATGAGCAGTTCTTC	CASSSPLGGGAGYEQFF
TRBD1	NA	15	TRBV5-6	TRBJ2-7	TGTGCCAGCAGCTATCCCGGGACAGGGATTAGCGAGCAGTACTTC	CASSYPGTGISEQYF
NA	NA	15	TRBV27	TRBJ2-1	TGTGCCAGCAGTTTGGACAGTAGCTCCTACAATGAGCAGTTCTTC	CASSLDSSSYNEQFF
TRBD1	NA	15	TRBV11-2	TRBJ2-2	TGTGCCAGCAGCATGGGACAGACCACAACCGGGGAGCTGTTTTTT	CASSMGQTTTGELFF
TRBD1	NA	17	TRBV3-1/TRBV3-2	TRBJ1-6	TGTGCCAGCAGCCGACCCCGACAGGGGGCATATAATTCACCCCTCCACTTT	CASSRPRQGAYNSPLHF
TRBD1	NA	15	TRBV6-1	TRBJ1-5	TGTGCCAGCAGTGACAGGGGGGTCAGCAATCAGCCCCAGCATTTT	CASSDRGVSNQPQHF
NA	NA	13	TRBV11-2	TRBJ2-7	TGTGCCAGCAGCTGGAGCAGCGGGACAGGTCCGGGCTTC	CASSWSSGTGPGF
NA	NA	13	TRBV5-5	TRBJ2-7	TGTGCCAGCAGCTTGGTGACCCAGGGCGAGCAGTACTTC	CASSLVTQGEQYF
TRBD1	once	15	TRBV5-6	TRBJ2-7	TGTGCCAGCAGCCAAGGACAGGAGCTGTCCTACGAGCAGTACTTC	CASSQGQELSYEQYF
NA	many	13	TRBV6-5	TRBJ1-2	TGTGCCAGCAGAGCGACAGCGAACTATGGCTACACCTTC	CASRATANYGYTF
NA	NA	13	TRBV6-5	TRBJ1-2	TGTGCCACCGTCTCGACAGGCCCTCGTGGCTACACCTTC	CATVSTGPRGYTF
NA	NA	13	TRBV7-3	TRBJ1-1	TGTGCCAGCATGGTACATGAGAACACTGAAGCTTTCTTT	CASMVHENTEAFF
TRBD1	NA	15	TRBV5-1	TRBJ1-1	TGCGCCAGCAGCTTGCTTGGGACAGGGGGGACTGAAGCTTTCTTT	CASSLLGTGGTEAFF
TRBD1	NA	16	TRBV4-2	TRBJ1-2	TGTGCCAGCAGCCACCCGGACAGGGATGATGGCTATGGCTACACCTTC	CASSHPDRDDGYGYTF
TRBD2	few	15	TRBV5-4	TRBJ2-1	TGTGCCAGCAGCGAGGGACTAGCGGTCTACAATGAGCAGTTCTTC	CASSEGLAVYNEQFF
NA	NA	11	TRBV24-1	TRBJ1-1	TGTGCCAGCGACGAGGGAACTGAAGCTTTCTTT	CASDEGTEAFF
TRBD2	NA	15	TRBV9	TRBJ2-7	TGTGCCAGCAGCGTATCTAGCGGAAGCTCCTACGAGCAGTACTTC	CASSVSSGSSYEQYF
NA	few	12	TRBV2	TRBJ2-7	TGTGCCAGCGGATCCGGGACAAGTTTGAAGTACTTC	CASGSGTSLKYF
NA	NA	13	TRBV9	TRBJ1-1	TGTGCCAGCAGCGTAAAAGGGGGAACTGAAGCTTTCTTT	CASSVKGGTEAFF
TRBD1	few	14	TRBV7-9	TRBJ1-2	TGTGCCAGCAGCTTAGACAGGGGGATCTATGGCTACACCTTC	CASSLDRGIYGYTF
NA	NA	16	TRBV18	TRBJ2-2	TGTGCCAGCTCACCGGGGGCCGGGACATCCGCCGGGGAGCTGTTTTTT	CASSPGAGTSAGELFF
TRBD2	once	16	TRBV14	TRBJ2-1	TGTGCCAGCAGCGTACCGGGACTAGGGCCAAACAATGAGCAGTTCTTC	CASSVPGLGPNNEQFF
NA	NA	13	TRBV15	TRBJ1-6	TGTGCCACCAGCAACAGGGCCGAGCCACCCCTCCACTTT	CATSNRAEPPLHF
TRBD1	once	15	TRBV5-4	TRBJ1-1	TGTGCCAGCAGCCCTACAGGGGGGCGGGGCACTGAAGCTTTCTTT	CASSPTGGRGTEAFF
TRBD1	NA	16	TRBV18	TRBJ1-5	TGTGCCAGCTCAGCACAGGGGTCGAGCCCGAATCAGCCCCAGCATTTT	CASSAQGSSPNQPQHF